Following are 18 T cell receptor beta chains from one sample sequenced in a study of T cell responses to AZD1222 COVID-19 vaccine. Some clones are missing from TCRdb's copy, which holds only in-frame ones; the method was immunoSEQ multiplex PCR. The data contain about 180,000 clones, around 91% of them seen just once; the ten biggest clones take up 6.9%. Material: peripheral blood, obtained on day 0 of AZD1222 vaccination. All receptors come from an adult in good health.

The chain carries TRBV3-1 (or the pseudogene TRBV3-2) and TRBJ2-7; 12 nucleotides line up with TRBD2. CDR1 is LGHDT and CDR2 is YNNKEL in the germline V gene (reference sequence). The J segment lost 0 bases and the V segment lost 3 bases, leaving 12 bases of the junction unmatched. There are 19 residues in the CDR3. CDR3: CASSHRTGTSGRRSYEQYV. Written as DNA, the CDR3 is TGTGCCAGCAGCCATAGGACCGGGACTAGCGGGCGCCGCTCCTACGAGCAGTACGTC.

This clone was seen just once. This chain joins TRBV19 and TRBJ1-1, with a weak D call TRBD1 (6 bases). The germline gives CDR1 LNHDA, CDR2 SQIVND (reference sequence). V lost 3 bases and J 6 bases, leaving 17 bases between the germline ends. This CDR3 is built from 15 residues. CDR3 region: CASSMVGAGVSEAFF. As DNA, the CDR3 is TGTGCCAGTAGTATGGTCGGCGCAGGGGTTTCTGAAGCTTTCTTT.

The rearrangement links TRBV12-3 or TRBV12-4 to TRBJ2-3, with a weak D call TRBD2 (6 bases). Trimming shortened V by 6 bases and J by 6 bases, and 10 bases separated the two germline ends. This CDR3 has 12 residues. The CDR3 DNA reads TGTGCCAGCAGGTGGACTATCGATACGCAGTATTTT. Its translation is CASRWTIDTQYF.

As to this clone: Other DNA sequences of this sample code for an identical CDR3. The J gene is TRBJ1-3, the V gene TRBV7-2; D is unresolved. Trimming left V 4 bases short and J 0 bases short, with 4 bases between. Germline V CDR1 and CDR2: SGHTA, FQGNSA. This CDR3 contains 13 residues. Written as DNA, the CDR3 is TGTGCCAGCAGCTCGAGCTCTGGAAACACCATATATTTT. It is translated as CASSSSSGNTIYF.

The rearrangement uses TRBV2 and TRBJ2-7; D is unclear. The V gene lost 3 bases and the J gene lost 1 base, with 7 bases spanning the gap. Germline CDR1 is SNHLY and CDR2 is FYNNEI. The CDR3 length is 13 residues. Here the CDR3 reads CASSDQLSYEQYF. In DNA form, the CDR3 reads TGTGCCAGCAGTGATCAGCTTTCCTACGAGCAGTACTTC. Looking up the rest from reference TRBV2 and TRBJ2-7 gives the full variable domain: EPEVTQTPSHQVTQMGQEVILRCVPISNHLYFYWYRQILGQKVEFLVSFYNNEISEKSEIFDDQFSVERPDGSNFTLKIRSTKLEDSAMYFCASSDQLSYEQYFGPGTRLTVT.

The chain joins TRBV19 to TRBJ2-3; 9 nucleotides agree with TRBD2. The CDR3 has 17 amino acids. The trim removed 6 bases at V and 3 bases at J, leaving 13 bases unmatched. Germline CDR1 and CDR2: LNHDA and SQIVND (reference sequence). The CDR3 nucleotides are TGTGCCAGTAGCCTCGTCCGGGGCGCGGGGGGGACAGATACGCAGTATTTT. Amino acids: CASSLVRGAGGTDTQYF.

This rearrangement joins TRBV2 to TRBJ2-7, with 10 bases matching TRBD2. The CDR3 consists of 19 residues. The V gene end was trimmed by 4 bases and the J gene end by 2 bases; junction bases not matched to a gene: 17. Germline-derived CDR1 and CDR2 are SNHLY and FYNNEI. The CDR3 protein is CASSGVGGTSAVVPYEQYV. The DNA for the CDR3 is TGTGCCAGCAGTGGGGTAGGCGGGACTAGCGCCGTTGTCCCCTACGAGCAGTACGTC.

This clone was observed once. The gene calls are TRBV21-1 and TRBJ2-7; the D call TRBD2 from the table was never checked on the DNA. TRBV21-1 is a listed pseudogene. The CDR3 sequence is 14 residues long. The CDR3 spells CASLSSGVGGEQYF. CDR3 sequence (DNA): TGTGCCAGCTTATCTAGCGGGGTTGGTGGCGAGCAGTACTTC.

The chain employs TRBV6-5 and TRBJ1-1; tentative D call: TRBD1 (5 bases). Trimming took 10 bases from V and 5 from J, leaving 17 bases between them. Germline CDR1 reads MNHEY; CDR2 reads SVGAGI. The CDR3 is made up of 13 amino acids. CDR3 DNA: TGTGCCACAACCAGGGTTTCAGAAACTGAAGCTTTCTTT. Its protein is CATTRVSETEAFF.

The J gene is TRBJ2-2, the V gene TRBV12-5, with D perhaps TRBD1 (6 bases). CDR3 length equals 16 residues. Trimming left V 7 bases short and J 6 bases short, with 21 bases between. Germline V gene lookup returns CDR1 LGHNT and CDR2 FRNRAP. CDR3 residues: CASARPPAGDAGELFF. For the CDR3, the DNA is TGTGCTAGTGCTCGCCCCCCGGCAGGGGACGCCGGGGAGCTGTTTTTT.

The V and J genes are TRBV5-1 and TRBJ1-1; D gene ambiguous. Trimming cost V 0 bases and J 0 bases, with 24 bases left between them. The CDR3 length is 20 residues. In germline, CDR1 is SGHRS, CDR2 YFSETQ. CDR3 bases: TGCGCCAGCAGCTTGGGGAGTGGGTTGGCCGGGCAGGCCATGAACACTGAAGCTTTCTTT. It is translated as CASSLGSGLAGQAMNTEAFF.

This chain joins TRBV6-6 and TRBJ2-4, with D tentatively TRBD1 (5 bases). The germline V gene has CDR1 MNHNY and CDR2 SVGAGI (reference sequence). The CDR3 covers 16 residues. The V end lost 4 bases, the J end lost 0 bases, and 13 bases lay between the germline ends. CDR3 in DNA: TGTGCCAGCAGTTCCGACCTGCAGGGAGCCAAAAACATTCAGTACTTC. Its translation: CASSSDLQGAKNIQYF.

V gene TRBV6-4 combines with J gene TRBJ2-3; TRBD2 is a possible D gene (6 bases). The CDR3 runs 14 residues. Per germline, CDR1 MRHNA and CDR2 SNTAGT. V was pared by 3 bases and J by 3 bases, with 10 bases between. The CDR3 spells CASSEGGETDTQYF. In DNA, the CDR3 is TGTGCCAGCAGTGAGGGCGGGGAAACAGATACGCAGTATTTT.

The chain couples TRBV19 to TRBJ2-3; 11 bases map to TRBD2. J was trimmed by 9 bases and V by 4 bases; bases with no gene match: 6. CDR3 length: 14 residues. Germline V lookup: CDR1 LNHDA, CDR2 SQIVND (reference sequence). The CDR3 spells CASSTQTSGETQYF. The CDR3 bases are TGTGCCAGTAGTACCCAGACTAGCGGGGAGACGCAGTATTTT. Combining the CDR3 with reference TRBV19 and TRBJ2-3 gives the whole variable domain DGGITQSPKYLFRKEGQNVTLSCEQNLNHDAMYWYRQDPGQGLRLIYYSQIVNDFQKGDIAEGYSVSREKKESFPLTVTSAQKNPTAFYLCASSTQTSGETQYFGPGTRLTVL.

V and J are TRBV29-1 and TRBJ2-2; 9 nucleotides match TRBD1. The V gene's germline CDR1 is SQVTM and CDR2 ANQGSEA. This CDR3 has 14 amino acids. V lost 6 bases and J lost 5; bases outside the gene matches: 7. CDR3 nucleotides: TGCAGCGTCTACGGGACAGGGAGAACCGGGGAGCTGTTTTTT. This gives the protein CSVYGTGRTGELFF.

The chain couples TRBV9 to TRBJ2-1; 11 bases map to TRBD2. The junction had 7 bases not matched to a gene; V was cut back by 4 bases and J by 7 bases. CDR1 and CDR2 (germline): SGDLS, YYNGEE. The CDR3 extends over 15 amino acids. The chain's CDR3 is CASSSGLADGNEQFF. In nucleotides, the CDR3 is TGTGCCAGCAGCTCGGGACTAGCGGATGGAAATGAGCAGTTCTTC.

This clone is a singleton in its sample. V is TRBV3-1 (or the pseudogene TRBV3-2) and J is TRBJ2-1, with TRBD2 identical over 9 bases. Trimming took 0 bases from V and 0 from J; bases not matched to a gene: 3. This CDR3 region has 17 residues. Germline assignment: CDR1 LGHDT and CDR2 YNNKEL (reference sequence). Written as DNA, the CDR3 is TGTGCCAGCAGCCAAGATGCGGGGGGGCCCTCCTACAATGAGCAGTTCTTC. Protein: CASSQDAGGPSYNEQFF.

The chain couples TRBV30 to TRBJ1-5; D unclear. V was pared by 0 bases and J by 6 bases, with 9 bases between. The CDR3 runs 13 residues. The germline V gene encodes CDR1 GTSNPN and CDR2 SVGIG (reference sequence). The CDR3 DNA follows: TGTGCCTGGAGTGTGGGGAACCTTCAGCCCCAGCATTTT. Encoded protein: CAWSVGNLQPQHF.